Listed below are T cell receptor beta chains from one sample, sequenced in a study of T cell changes during pregnancy in multiple sclerosis. Measured with immunoSEQ multiplex PCR; TCRdb has only the in-frame clones, and not every one. This sample carries tens of thousands of clones, about 94% of them seen once, and the ten largest clones take approximately 0.92%. The sequencing here drew on peripheral blood, taken in the second trimester of pregnancy. Receptor source: a female donor in good health, enrolled as a control in a pregnancy study. The CDR3 runs from the conserved cysteine through the conserved F or W. The D gene is left open where the match is weak. Size tells how often a clone was seen (once, few, many) or the class of an expanded clone, and some rows leave it out.

J gene: TRBJ1-3; V gene: TRBV9; clone size: NA; D gene: NA; CDR3 DNA: TGTGCCAGCAGCGCCCGAGAAAACACCATATATTTT; CDR3 protein: CASSARENTIYF
J gene: TRBJ1-3; V gene: TRBV5-1; clone size: NA; D gene: NA; CDR3 DNA: TGCGCCAGCAGCTTGGAGGGGTTCGGAAACACCATATATTTT; CDR3 protein: CASSLEGFGNTIYF
J gene: TRBJ2-7; V gene: TRBV5-4; clone size: NA; D gene: NA; CDR3 DNA: TGTGCCAGCAGCCCGGGACTCGAGAGCGAGCAGTACTTC; CDR3 protein: CASSPGLESEQYF
J gene: TRBJ2-1; V gene: TRBV9; clone size: NA; D gene: TRBD1; CDR3 DNA: TGTGCCAGCAGCCCACGACAGGGGAACTACAATGAGCAGTTCTTC; CDR3 protein: CASSPRQGNYNEQFF
J gene: TRBJ2-5; V gene: TRBV7-2; clone size: NA; D gene: NA; CDR3 DNA: TGTGCCAGCAGCTCCTATTCGGCGGCCGAAGAGACCCAGTACTTC; CDR3 protein: CASSSYSAAEETQYF
J gene: TRBJ1-1; V gene: TRBV5-1; clone size: NA; D gene: TRBD1; CDR3 DNA: TGCGCCAGCAGCTTATCGACAGGGGCGCTGAACACTGAAGCTTTCTTT; CDR3 protein: CASSLSTGALNTEAFF
J gene: TRBJ1-1; V gene: TRBV29-1; clone size: NA; D gene: NA; CDR3 DNA: TGCAGCGCATCAAATCGGGACACTGAAGCTTTCTTT; CDR3 protein: CSASNRDTEAFF
J gene: TRBJ1-4; V gene: TRBV6-1; clone size: NA; D gene: NA; CDR3 DNA: TGTGCCAGCGGGCCTTGGGCTAATGAAAAACTGTTTTTT; CDR3 protein: CASGPWANEKLFF
J gene: TRBJ1-1; V gene: TRBV2; clone size: NA; D gene: TRBD1; CDR3 DNA: TGTGCCAGCAGAGGGGACAGGGACACTGAAGCTTTCTTT; CDR3 protein: CASRGDRDTEAFF
J gene: TRBJ2-4; V gene: TRBV28; clone size: NA; D gene: TRBD1; CDR3 DNA: TGTGCCAGCAGCCTGGCAGGGGGTATTCAGTACTTC; CDR3 protein: CASSLAGGIQYF
J gene: TRBJ2-7; V gene: TRBV5-1; clone size: NA; D gene: TRBD1; CDR3 DNA: TGCGCCAGCAGCCCGGGGACAGTGGAGCAGTACTTC; CDR3 protein: CASSPGTVEQYF
J gene: TRBJ2-2; V gene: TRBV30; clone size: NA; D gene: NA; CDR3 DNA: TGTGCCTGGAGCGTATCGGGGATGCGGGAGCTGTTTTTT; CDR3 protein: CAWSVSGMRELFF
J gene: TRBJ2-2; V gene: TRBV28; clone size: NA; D gene: NA; CDR3 DNA: TGTGCCAGCAGTTCAATTCGACGGGGCACCGGGGAGCTGTTTTTT; CDR3 protein: CASSSIRRGTGELFF
J gene: TRBJ2-2; V gene: TRBV13; clone size: NA; D gene: TRBD2; CDR3 DNA: TGTGCCAGCAGCTTAGGGCTAGCGGGAGTGACCGGGGAGCTGTTTTTT; CDR3 protein: CASSLGLAGVTGELFF
J gene: TRBJ2-7; V gene: TRBV6-6; clone size: NA; D gene: TRBD2; CDR3 DNA: TGTGCCAGCAGTTACGGGACTAGCAGCTACGAGCAGTACTTC; CDR3 protein: CASSYGTSSYEQYF
J gene: TRBJ2-2; V gene: TRBV9; clone size: NA; D gene: NA; CDR3 DNA: TGTGCCAGCAGCACCCGGGAGTTCGACACCGGGGAGCTGTTTTTT; CDR3 protein: CASSTREFDTGELFF
J gene: TRBJ2-1; V gene: TRBV6-4; clone size: few; D gene: NA; CDR3 DNA: TGTGCCAGCAGTGACTCGATGGGCGGGGGCCCTTACAATGAGCAGTTCTTC; CDR3 protein: CASSDSMGGGPYNEQFF
J gene: TRBJ2-5; V gene: TRBV7-2; clone size: NA; D gene: NA; CDR3 DNA: TGTGCCAGCAGCCCCGGCCTAGCGAACCAAGAGACCCAGTACTTC; CDR3 protein: CASSPGLANQETQYF
J gene: TRBJ1-5; V gene: TRBV4-2; clone size: NA; D gene: NA; CDR3 DNA: TGTGCCAGCAGCCAAGATCCGACAGCCGCCCAGCCCCAGCATTTT; CDR3 protein: CASSQDPTAAQPQHF
J gene: TRBJ2-7; V gene: TRBV5-4; clone size: NA; D gene: NA; CDR3 DNA: TGTGCCAGCAGCTTGGACAGGAACGTCTACGAGCAGTACTTC; CDR3 protein: CASSLDRNVYEQYF
J gene: TRBJ2-1; V gene: TRBV7-7; clone size: NA; D gene: TRBD1; CDR3 DNA: TGTGCTAGCAGCTTAGGGGGGACAGGGTCGGAGCAGTTCTTC; CDR3 protein: CASSLGGTGSEQFF
J gene: TRBJ1-5; V gene: TRBV27; clone size: NA; D gene: NA; CDR3 DNA: TGTGCCAGCAGTTTATCAGGGGGTACTCAGCCCCAGCATTTT; CDR3 protein: CASSLSGGTQPQHF
J gene: TRBJ1-3; V gene: TRBV28; clone size: NA; D gene: NA; CDR3 DNA: TGTGCCAGCAGCCGCCGGGAAGGGGGAAACACCATATATTTT; CDR3 protein: CASSRREGGNTIYF
J gene: TRBJ2-2; V gene: TRBV30; clone size: NA; D gene: NA; CDR3 DNA: TGTGCCTGGAGTGTAACGAGACTCTACACCGGGGAGCTGTTTTTT; CDR3 protein: CAWSVTRLYTGELFF
J gene: TRBJ2-1; V gene: TRBV7-6; clone size: NA; D gene: NA; CDR3 DNA: TGTGCCAGCAGCTTAGGGGGCCTTTCCTACAATGAGCAGTTCTTC; CDR3 protein: CASSLGGLSYNEQFF
J gene: TRBJ2-7; V gene: TRBV14; clone size: NA; D gene: TRBD1; CDR3 DNA: TGTGCCAGCAGTCATCCTTCGACAGGGTACTACGAGCAGTACTTC; CDR3 protein: CASSHPSTGYYEQYF
J gene: TRBJ1-1; V gene: TRBV29-1; clone size: NA; D gene: NA; CDR3 DNA: TGCAGCGTTGCGAAGGACGGACAAAACACTGAAGCTTTCTTT; CDR3 protein: CSVAKDGQNTEAFF
J gene: TRBJ2-3; V gene: TRBV5-1; clone size: once; D gene: TRBD2; CDR3 DNA: TGCGCCAGCAGCTTAGCGGGAGCGGAAGATACGCAGTATTTT; CDR3 protein: CASSLAGAEDTQYF
J gene: TRBJ1-2; V gene: TRBV5-1; clone size: NA; D gene: TRBD1; CDR3 DNA: TGCGCCAGCAGCACGACAGGGGGGCCCCAGGGCTACACCTTC; CDR3 protein: CASSTTGGPQGYTF
J gene: TRBJ2-7; V gene: TRBV4-1; clone size: NA; D gene: NA; CDR3 DNA: TGCGCCAGCAGCCACAGAGGCCGGGGGTCCCTCAACGAGCAGTACTTC; CDR3 protein: CASSHRGRGSLNEQYF
J gene: TRBJ2-1; V gene: TRBV2; clone size: once; D gene: NA; CDR3 DNA: TGTGCCAGCAGTCCCGGACAAACAGGCCCCAATGAGCAGTTCTTC; CDR3 protein: CASSPGQTGPNEQFF
J gene: TRBJ2-3; V gene: TRBV7-7; clone size: once; D gene: TRBD2; CDR3 DNA: TGTGCTAGCAGTAAAGAGACTAGCGGGAGCACAGATACGCAGTATTTT; CDR3 protein: CASSKETSGSTDTQYF
J gene: TRBJ2-1; V gene: TRBV27; clone size: once; D gene: TRBD2; CDR3 DNA: TGTGCCAGCAAGTCTAGCGGGACTTGGATTGGGAATGAGCAGTTCTTC; CDR3 protein: CASKSSGTWIGNEQFF
J gene: TRBJ1-1; V gene: TRBV7-9; clone size: few; D gene: NA; CDR3 DNA: TGTGCCAGCAGCTCCGCCGGCGGGGTGACTGAAGCTTTCTTT; CDR3 protein: CASSSAGGVTEAFF
J gene: TRBJ1-5; V gene: TRBV19; clone size: NA; D gene: TRBD1; CDR3 DNA: TGTGCCAGTAGTATAATATGGGACAGTTCCTATCAGCCCCAGCATTTT; CDR3 protein: CASSIIWDSSYQPQHF
J gene: TRBJ2-1; V gene: TRBV19; clone size: NA; D gene: NA; CDR3 DNA: TGTGCCAGTAGTATGGAAGGAGCGGCTAGCTCCTACAATGAGCAGTTCTTC; CDR3 protein: CASSMEGAASSYNEQFF
J gene: TRBJ2-5; V gene: TRBV6-1; clone size: NA; D gene: NA; CDR3 DNA: TGTGCCAGCAGTGAAGCGGTGGGCGCGGAGACCCAGTACTTC; CDR3 protein: CASSEAVGAETQYF
J gene: TRBJ2-3; V gene: TRBV6-4; clone size: NA; D gene: NA; CDR3 DNA: TGTGCCAGCAGTGAAAGTCAGTTGGGCACAGATACGCAGTATTTT; CDR3 protein: CASSESQLGTDTQYF
J gene: TRBJ2-3; V gene: TRBV27; clone size: NA; D gene: NA; CDR3 DNA: TGTGCCAGCAGTACAACAGGGTACGACACAGATACGCAGTATTTT; CDR3 protein: CASSTTGYDTDTQYF
J gene: TRBJ2-5; V gene: TRBV28; clone size: NA; D gene: NA; CDR3 DNA: TGTGCCACCGCGGGTGGGGGAGGAGAGACCCAGTACTTC; CDR3 protein: CATAGGGGETQYF
J gene: TRBJ1-1; V gene: TRBV5-1; clone size: NA; D gene: TRBD1; CDR3 DNA: TGCGCCAGCAGCCAGGACAGGGTTGACACTGAAGCTTTCTTT; CDR3 protein: CASSQDRVDTEAFF
J gene: TRBJ2-1; V gene: TRBV28; clone size: NA; D gene: NA; CDR3 DNA: TGTGCCAGCAGTTTGACAAGATACAATGAGCAGTTCTTC; CDR3 protein: CASSLTRYNEQFF
J gene: TRBJ2-1; V gene: TRBV27; clone size: NA; D gene: NA; CDR3 DNA: TGTGCCAGCAGGCGGGACGGCTACAATGAGCAGTTCTTC; CDR3 protein: CASRRDGYNEQFF
J gene: TRBJ2-2; V gene: TRBV5-6; clone size: NA; D gene: NA; CDR3 DNA: TGTGCCAGCAGCTTGCAGGGTTTAAACACCGGGGAGCTGTTTTTT; CDR3 protein: CASSLQGLNTGELFF
J gene: TRBJ1-5; V gene: TRBV7-2; clone size: NA; D gene: TRBD1; CDR3 DNA: TGTGCCAGCACCATAGGAGGGGACAGGCCCAATCAGCCCCAGCATTTT; CDR3 protein: CASTIGGDRPNQPQHF
J gene: TRBJ2-1; V gene: TRBV5-1; clone size: NA; D gene: NA; CDR3 DNA: TGCGCCAGCAGCTCTCAGAGTAGCTTCCTACAAGGGCAGTTCTTC; CDR3 protein: CASSSQSSFLQGQFF
J gene: TRBJ1-4; V gene: TRBV2; clone size: NA; D gene: NA; CDR3 DNA: TGTGCCAGCAACAAAATACAGGGCACCAATGAAAAACTGTTTTTT; CDR3 protein: CASNKIQGTNEKLFF
J gene: TRBJ2-4; V gene: TRBV7-9; clone size: NA; D gene: NA; CDR3 DNA: TGTGCCAGCAGCCCCCGTCGGGACTCGGGGAACATTCAGTACTTC; CDR3 protein: CASSPRRDSGNIQYF
J gene: TRBJ2-7; V gene: TRBV5-1; clone size: NA; D gene: NA; CDR3 DNA: TGCGCCAGCAGCGACCCGACAGGAACCTACGAGCAGTACTTC; CDR3 protein: CASSDPTGTYEQYF
J gene: TRBJ2-1; V gene: TRBV5-1; clone size: NA; D gene: TRBD2; CDR3 DNA: TGCGCCAGCAGCCCGGGCGGGAGGGCCGGAAAGGAGCAGTTCTTC; CDR3 protein: CASSPGGRAGKEQFF
J gene: TRBJ2-3; V gene: TRBV7-7; clone size: NA; D gene: NA; CDR3 DNA: TGTGCTAATTCCTACGGAACAGATCCGCAGTATTTT; CDR3 protein: CANSYGTDPQYF
J gene: TRBJ2-1; V gene: TRBV25-1; clone size: NA; D gene: TRBD1; CDR3 DNA: TGTGCCAGCAGTCCCAGATTCCGGGACAGACACAATGAGCAGTTCTTC; CDR3 protein: CASSPRFRDRHNEQFF
J gene: TRBJ1-3; V gene: TRBV13; clone size: NA; D gene: NA; CDR3 DNA: TGTGCCAGCAGCTTTTGGAATCGCGGCTCCTCTGGAAACACCATATATTTT; CDR3 protein: CASSFWNRGSSGNTIYF